This T cell receptor beta chain was captured in a study of T cells in Graves' hyperthyroidism and ophthalmopathy (dated by TCRdb to 2018 to 2020). Concerning the study at large: Peripheral blood samples were taken at initial diagnosis, before any treatment was given. Prospective prediction of ophthalmopathy was tested in an independent validation cohort of approximately 18 hyperthyroidism patients and around 16 patients who later progressed to ophthalmopathy. The 100 or so discovery patients were divided at random into training and test sets in a 7:3 ratio. TCR Vbeta CDR3 sequencing of 135 peripheral blood samples (43 ophthalmopathy, some 75 hyperthyroidism and approximately 17 progressor patients) is reported in the paper. After sampling, hyperthyroidism patients received methimazole starting at 30 mg daily, and ophthalmopathy patients received high-dose intravenous methylprednisolone. In more than five Graves' hyperthyroidism patients, the study also compared T-cell repertoires from thyroid tissue with T-cell repertoires from blood. TCR V-J signatures able to tell the groups apart were searched for in a discovery cohort of 90 to 100 patients, of whom more than 40 had Graves' ophthalmopathy and 55 to 60 had stable Graves' hyperthyroidism. Results and caveats for the whole study, not just this receptor: Most expanded thyroid clonotypes (frequency above 0.001) were also detected in blood, a finding suggesting that blood repertoires may reflect thyroid immune responses. Sample size was not statistically predetermined, and blinding of investigators to group allocation was not performed. A model built on a 13 V-J signature distinguished ophthalmopathy from stable hyperthyroidism, reaching around 87% sensitivity and approximately 81% specificity in cross-validation and 80%/75% in testing. In validation, the model predicted progression to ophthalmopathy a median of approximately 6.6 months before onset, with roughly 70% sensitivity and just under 75% specificity.

Moderately to severely active disease, a Clinical Activity Score of at least 3, a NOSPECS grade of at least 4, and a duration under 3 months were present in ophthalmopathy patients. Exclusion was applied to patients with uncontrolled infections, other autoimmune diseases, pregnancy or lactation. Clinical symptoms, serum thyroxine and TRAb, thyroid ultrasound, and orbital computed tomography formed the basis for the diagnoses. Ficoll-Paque density gradient centrifugation was used to isolate PBMCs from about 9 ml of fresh peripheral blood. Total RNA was extracted with Trizol reagent, and quality was checked on an Agilent 2100 Bioanalyzer. This clonotype showed up many times. This receptor's antigen is unknown. No much larger clonotype is one base removed from it; base qualities were not supplied. The germline V gene provides CDR1 LGHNT and CDR2 FRNRAP. The CDR3 sequence holds 18 residues, the cysteine and phenylalanine included. Solely the CDR3 DNA is kept, with 54 bases framed from the first base. From V the trimming removes 5 bases and from J it removes 8 bases, while the gene matches leave 17 bases of the junction unaccounted for.

The TCR beta CDR3 regions were amplified from the RNA transcripts. The first round of RT-PCR for the TCR CDR3 was performed with the HTBI primer set and the Qiagen OneStep RT-PCR kit. Libraries were constructed in a second round of multiplex PCR, after which size selection and purification were carried out. Libraries were sequenced paired-end with 100 bp reads on an Illumina HiSeq2000. The paper's data handling went like this. SOAPnuke was used to process the raw data, with reads discarded if the reads contained adapters or uncalled bases, had a mean Phred below 15, or lacked an exact constant-primer or identifier match. High-quality paired reads were merged using COPE v1.2.5, and each unique nucleotide sequence was defined as a clonotype. MiTCR v1.1 was used to align clonotypes to the IMGT TRBV, TRBD and TRBJ reference segments. Analysis was restricted to V-J combinations with a frequency above 0.0001, which covered about 99% of repertoires. The TCS score was defined as the ratio of F50 (clonal expansion) to E x V (chaos), calculated using BLOSUM62-based TCRdist between CDR3 peptides within each V-J. Welch's t-statistics and random forest reduced fewer than 550 V-J features to some 14, which were used in a naive Bayes classifier (R e1071). The raw public data were reprocessed by TCRdb itself: fastp quality trimming at Q25, MiXCR clonotype calling, in-frame beta chains only. Every distinct CDR3 protein forms one entry, paired with its most common genes and DNA. The V and J calls were not made by the authors but by TCRdb's processing. This sample lists some 350,000 distinct CDR3 sequences; roughly 15% were detected once. The ten largest clones capture under 25% of the sample.

Specimen: blood. This clonotype was obtained from a woman aged 55-69 years with Graves' ophthalmopathy. This chain is built from TRBV12-5 and TRBJ2-1; 11 of the junction bases match TRBD2. The CDR3 sequence is CASGPPTSGSFGIDEQFF. Here is the DNA: TGTGCTAGTGGTCCCCCTACTAGCGGGAGTTTCGGGATCGATGAGCAGTTCTTC.